Described below is a single TCR beta chain sequence and its context. The data were taken from a study of blood T cell repertoires in COVID-19. The overall study: There were acute and convalescent COVID-19 samples, and they came from the United States, Italy and Spain. PBMCs, B-cell-depleted T cells, or T cells were the source of the cDNA or gDNA that made up the material.

V shed 3 bases, J shed 3 bases, and the junction held 15 bases outside the gene matches. The CDR3 is made up of 17 amino acids. Germline V gene lookup returns CDR1 SGHDT and CDR2 YYEEEE. In the authors' workflow: Reference gene primer amplification yielded estimated nucleated cell counts. Measured with immunoSEQ multiplex PCR; TCRdb has only the in-frame clones, and not every one. The V and J calls and clone size come from that table; D and trimming were worked out from the DNA. The sample includes about 140,000 clones, 79% of them seen just once. This TCR derives from a man in his fifties or sixties with acute or convalescent COVID-19. Sequencing input: peripheral blood. The chain combines TRBV5-6 with TRBJ2-7, with 7 nucleotides matching TRBD2. Here the CDR3 reads CASSSVGEGLGGYEQYF. For the CDR3, the DNA is TGTGCCAGCAGCTCCGTTGGGGAGGGACTGGGCGGCTACGAGCAGTACTTC.